One sample yielded the 24 T cell receptor beta chains listed below, sequenced in a study of cytomegalovirus exposure and HLA in healthy donors. PCR employed 60 Vbeta and 13 Jbeta primers. The table came from immunoSEQ multiplex PCR; TCRdb's copy has only in-frame clones and leaves some out. Of fewer than 200,000 clones listed, approximately 84% were seen once; the top ten hold more than 0.2%. Source material: PBMCs. The receptors come from a girl less than two years old in good health and CMV-seronegative.

The rearrangement joins TRBV10-3 to TRBJ2-6, with 7 nucleotides matching TRBD1. Germline V gene lookup returns CDR1 ENHRY and CDR2 SYGVKD. V gave up 7 bases and J gave up 4 bases; unmatched junction bases: 10. The CDR3 totals 16 residues. This chain's CDR3 is CAITIRGSIGANVLTF. In DNA form, the CDR3 reads TGTGCCATCACTATCAGGGGGTCGATCGGGGCCAACGTCCTGACTTTC.

This chain uses TRBV11-3 with TRBJ2-1; 12 nucleotides match TRBD2. This CDR3 has 15 amino acids. Germline CDR1 is SGHNT and CDR2 is YENEEA. The V gene end was trimmed by 1 base and the J gene end by 5 bases; junction bases not matched to a gene: 0. CDR3 amino acids: CASSLGTSGNNEQFF. The CDR3 DNA follows: TGTGCCAGCAGCTTAGGGACTAGCGGGAACAATGAGCAGTTCTTC.

This sequence joins TRBV7-9 and TRBJ2-6; the D gene is possibly TRBD2 (6 bases). From germline, CDR1 is SEHNR and CDR2 FQNEAQ (reference sequence). The CDR3 contains 18 residues. Trimming took 5 bases from V and 3 from J, leaving 20 bases between them. This CDR3 is CASSPHGGNQHGANVLTF. The CDR3 nucleotides read TGTGCCAGCAGCCCACATGGGGGGAACCAACATGGGGCCAACGTCCTGACTTTC.

This clone was seen a single time. The rearrangement joins TRBV30 to TRBJ2-2; tentatively, D is TRBD2 (5 bases). From germline, CDR1 is GTSNPN and CDR2 SVGIG (reference sequence). The CDR3 runs 14 residues. The CDR3 nucleotides read TGTGCACTAGAGTGGACTGTCAACACCGGGGAGCTGTTTTTT. Translation gives CALEWTVNTGELFF.

The chain carries TRBV14 and TRBJ2-5, with a possible D match to TRBD2 (5 bases). This CDR3 is 14 amino acids long. From germline, CDR1 is SGHDN and CDR2 FVKESK. V dropped 4 bases and J dropped 2 bases, with 11 bases sitting between them. The CDR3 nucleotides are TGTGCCAGCAGCCCCAGAGGGCCACAAGAGACCCAGTACTTC. Encoded protein: CASSPRGPQETQYF.

The chain employs TRBV4-2 and TRBJ2-3, with TRBD2 matching 11 bases. CDR3 length: 15 residues. Germline CDR1 LGHNA, CDR2 YNFKEQ. V shed 5 bases, J shed 3 bases, and the junction held 4 bases outside the gene matches. CDR3 amino acids: CASSILAGATDTQYF. The CDR3 DNA is TGTGCCAGCAGCATACTAGCGGGAGCGACAGATACGCAGTATTTT.

This clone was seen just once. This chain connects TRBV6-1 to TRBJ2-7; 9 positions agree with TRBD2. The CDR3 length is 18 residues. V gave up 4 bases and J gave up 3 bases; unmatched junction bases: 16. CDR1 MNHNS and CDR2 SASEGT come from the germline V gene. The chain's CDR3 is CASSVSSGNTLLGYEQYF. CDR3 nucleotides: TGTGCCAGCAGTGTGTCTAGCGGGAATACCCTATTGGGCTACGAGCAGTACTTC.

V is TRBV27 and J is TRBJ2-3, with a weak D call TRBD1 (6 bases). Per the germline V gene, CDR1 is MNHEY and CDR2 is SMNVEV (reference sequence). The CDR3 covers 14 residues. V lost 8 bases to trimming and J lost 0 bases, with 12 bases between them. The CDR3: CASSERGSTDTQYF. The DNA for the CDR3 is TGTGCCAGCTCTGAGAGGGGGAGCACAGATACGCAGTATTTT.

This clone was observed a few times. The CDR3 sequence is CASSSRREGLNEQFF. The CDR3 nucleotides read TGTGCCAGCAGCTCCCGGCGGGAGGGCCTCAATGAGCAGTTCTTC. This chain joins TRBV9 and TRBJ2-1; TRBD2 agrees at 9 bases. The germline CDR1 and CDR2 sequences are SGDLS and YYNGEE. V trimming: 4 bases; J trimming: 6 bases; junction bases outside the gene matches: 8. The CDR3 runs to 15 residues.

The chain uses TRBV9 and TRBJ1-2; possible D gene TRBD1, 5 bases. Trimming took off 0 bases at V and 8 bases at J, with 17 bases between the two ends. The germline V gene encodes CDR1 SGDLS and CDR2 YYNGEE. The CDR3 is 15 amino acids. The CDR3: CASSVDRWGQEGYTF. DNA of the CDR3: TGTGCCAGCAGCGTAGATCGGTGGGGCCAGGAGGGCTACACCTTC.

This chain joins TRBV5-4 and TRBJ1-5; maybe TRBD1 (6 bases). CDR3 length: 13 amino acids. Germline V CDR1 and CDR2: SGHNT, YYREEE (reference sequence). With 4 bases removed from V and 9 bases from J, the gap between germline ends came to 14 bases. CDR3 bases: TGTGCCAGCAGCGCGGACAGAACCTCGCCCCAGCATTTT. It encodes CASSADRTSPQHF.

J is TRBJ1-1 and V is TRBV28; D is perhaps TRBD1 (5 bases). Per germline, CDR1 MDHEN and CDR2 SYDVKM. This CDR3 has 15 residues. The ends were cut back, 3 bases at V and 3 bases at J, with 14 bases in the middle. CDR3 DNA sequence: TGTGCCAGCAGTTTCGGCGGTTCCAGGGACACTGAAGCTTTCTTT. As protein: CASSFGGSRDTEAFF.

V and J are TRBV6-1 and TRBJ2-7; 12 bases map to TRBD2. The CDR3 runs to 16 residues. The trim removed 3 bases at V and 5 bases at J, leaving 8 bases unmatched. Germline CDR1 is MNHNS and CDR2 is SASEGT. CDR3 loop: CASSDLAGGPQDEQYF. CDR3 DNA: TGTGCCAGCAGTGACCTAGCGGGAGGGCCTCAAGACGAGCAGTACTTC.

Comments on this clone: At one boundary the junction diverges from the germline segment, which might be a read error. V usage is TRBV25-1 and J usage is TRBJ2-3, with a possible D match to TRBD1 (6 bases). Germline CDR1 is MGHDK and CDR2 is SYGVNS. The CDR3 has 13 amino acids. CDR3 amino acids: CTSRGQHTDTQYF. The CDR3, as DNA: TGTACCAGCAGAGGACAGCACACAGATACGCAGTATTTT.

J is TRBJ2-1 and V is TRBV7-9; 10 bases align to TRBD1. Germline lookup yields CDR1 SEHNR and CDR2 FQNEAQ (reference sequence). With 6 bases clipped from V and 5 bases from J, the junction kept 19 bases outside the gene matches. The CDR3 loop spans 19 amino acids. The CDR3 sequence is CASRNRDRGREAKDNEQFF. CDR3 DNA: TGTGCCAGCAGAAACCGGGACAGGGGACGGGAGGCTAAGGACAATGAGCAGTTCTTC.

The chain couples TRBV29-1 to TRBJ2-1, with D possibly matching TRBD2 (6 bases). Trimming removed 4 bases from V and 0 bases from J, with 13 bases in between. The CDR3 has 15 residues. CDR1 SQVTM and CDR2 ANQGSEA come from the germline V gene. The CDR3 DNA reads as TGCAGCGTTGTACGGGGACTGAGCTCCTACAATGAGCAGTTCTTC. Translation: CSVVRGLSSYNEQFF.

The chain couples TRBV27 to TRBJ1-5; tentative D call: TRBD1 (5 bases). The germline V gene encodes CDR1 MNHEY and CDR2 SMNVEV (reference sequence). Trimming cost V 3 bases and J 2 bases, with 8 bases left between them. The CDR3 runs to 14 residues. The CDR3 sequence is CASSFLRGNQPQHF. In DNA, the CDR3 is TGTGCCAGCAGTTTCCTCAGGGGCAATCAGCCCCAGCATTTT.

The chain carries TRBV29-1 and TRBJ2-1; a weak D match, TRBD2 (6 bases). The V end was cut by 4 bases, the J end by 6 bases, with 10 bases between. The CDR3 spans 12 residues. CDR1 SQVTM and CDR2 ANQGSEA come from the germline V gene. The CDR3 DNA is TGCAGCGTTGGCAGGAGGGGCAATGAGCAGTTCTTC. Amino acids: CSVGRRGNEQFF.

The V call is TRBV5-4, the J call TRBJ2-7, with 11 bases lining up with TRBD2. The CDR3 is 15 amino acids. Trimming at V came to 4 bases and at J to 7 bases, leaving 10 bases not matched to a gene. Germline V gene sequence: CDR1 SGHNT, CDR2 YYREEE (reference sequence). CDR3 protein: CASSQLAGGLSEQYF. DNA of the CDR3: TGTGCCAGCAGCCAATTAGCGGGAGGGCTGAGTGAGCAGTACTTC.

The chain links TRBV19 to TRBJ2-7; 9 bases line up with TRBD1. This CDR3 comprises 15 residues. Trimming took 5 bases from V and 7 from J; bases not matched to a gene: 12. CDR1 and CDR2 (germline): LNHDA, SQIVND (reference sequence). The CDR3 DNA reads as TGTGCCAGTAGTTCGTGGACAGGGGAAACACGAGAGCAGTACTTC. Its protein product is CASSSWTGETREQYF.

This clone was observed a single time. The chain links TRBV9 to TRBJ2-7; perhaps TRBD1 as D (5 bases). Trimming removed 2 bases at V and 0 bases at J, with 9 bases between. The germline gives CDR1 SGDLS, CDR2 YYNGEE. This CDR3 region has 14 residues. The DNA of the CDR3 is TGTGCCAGCAGCGTCGACAGCTACTCCTACGAGCAGTACTTC. Its translation: CASSVDSYSYEQYF.

V and J are TRBV6-6 and TRBJ1-5, with D perhaps matching TRBD1 (6 bases). Per germline, CDR1 MNHNY and CDR2 SVGAGI (reference sequence). Trimming cost V 6 bases and J 0 bases, with 12 bases left between them. The CDR3 runs to 15 residues. CDR3 sequence (DNA): TGTGCCAGCAGGGACAGCCAGTATAGCAATCAGCCCCAGCATTTT. Its translation: CASRDSQYSNQPQHF.

This chain uses TRBV15 with TRBJ2-1; 10 bases align to TRBD2. With V trimmed by 10 bases and J by 2 bases, 8 bases remained unmatched. This CDR3 has 15 residues. CDR1 and CDR2 (germline): LNHNV, YYDKDF (reference sequence). The CDR3 region has the DNA TGTGCCAGCTCTATAGCGGGGGGCCCCTACAATGAGCAGTTCTTC. Protein sequence: CASSIAGGPYNEQFF.

This clone was found a few times. The chain combines TRBV27 with TRBJ2-7; 13 nucleotides agree with TRBD2. CDR1 is MNHEY, CDR2 SMNVEV, per germline (reference sequence). The CDR3 is 15 amino acids. J gave up 10 bases and V 4 bases, and 10 bases lay outside the gene matches. The CDR3 loop is CASSYSGTSGIAQYF. CDR3 sequence (DNA): TGTGCCAGCAGTTATTCCGGGACTAGCGGGATTGCACAGTACTTC.